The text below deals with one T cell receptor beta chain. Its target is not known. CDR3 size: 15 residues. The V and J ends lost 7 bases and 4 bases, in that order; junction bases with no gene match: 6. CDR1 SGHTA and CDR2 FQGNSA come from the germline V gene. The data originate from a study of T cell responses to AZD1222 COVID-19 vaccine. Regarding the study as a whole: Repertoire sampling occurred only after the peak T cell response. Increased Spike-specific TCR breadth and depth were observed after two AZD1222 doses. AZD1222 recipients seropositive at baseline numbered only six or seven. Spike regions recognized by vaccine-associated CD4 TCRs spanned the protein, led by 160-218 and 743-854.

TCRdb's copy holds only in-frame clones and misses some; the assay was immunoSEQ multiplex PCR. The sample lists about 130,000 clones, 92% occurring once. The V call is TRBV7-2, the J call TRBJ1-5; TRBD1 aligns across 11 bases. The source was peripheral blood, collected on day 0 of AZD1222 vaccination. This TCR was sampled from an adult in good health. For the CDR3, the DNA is TGTGCCAGCACTCCGGACAGGGGGCTTAATCAGCCCCAGCATTTT. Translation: CASTPDRGLNQPQHF.